The entry below describes one T cell receptor (beta chain). Its antigen is still unknown. The CDR3 loop spans 14 amino acids. Germline V gene data show CDR1 as SGHNT and CDR2 as YYREEE (reference sequence). Trimming pared 4 bases from V and 1 base from J, leaving 11 bases between. This specimen comes from a study of cytomegalovirus exposure and HLA in healthy donors. Study-wide points: Specific recognition of CMV antigens was confirmed in vitro for a few chains (all CMV-associated). In a later analysis, TCR beta V- and J-gene trimming showed a link to a missense DCLRE1C variant. Later analysis identified several of the most significant clusters that appeared linked to common viral pathogens.

The PCR had 60 Vbeta and 13 Jbeta primers. Profiling relied on immunoSEQ multiplex PCR, and the TCRdb table lists in-frame clones only, not all of them. This sample has around 84,000 clones, with around 77% found just once. This rearrangement joins TRBV5-4 to TRBJ1-1; tentatively, D is TRBD1 (5 bases). Sequencing was done on a sample of PBMCs. This TCR was recovered from a man aged 50-59 years in good health and CMV-seronegative. CDR3 amino acids: CASSPGDRNTEAFF. CDR3 DNA sequence: TGTGCCAGCAGCCCGGGGGACCGGAACACTGAAGCTTTCTTT. Drawing the rest from reference TRBV5-4 and TRBJ1-1, the complete variable domain is ETGVTQSPTHLIKTRGQQVTLRCSSQSGHNTVSWYQQALGQGPQFIFQYYREEENGRGNFPPRFSGLQFPNYSSELNVNALELDDSALYLCASSPGDRNTEAFFGQGTRLTVV.